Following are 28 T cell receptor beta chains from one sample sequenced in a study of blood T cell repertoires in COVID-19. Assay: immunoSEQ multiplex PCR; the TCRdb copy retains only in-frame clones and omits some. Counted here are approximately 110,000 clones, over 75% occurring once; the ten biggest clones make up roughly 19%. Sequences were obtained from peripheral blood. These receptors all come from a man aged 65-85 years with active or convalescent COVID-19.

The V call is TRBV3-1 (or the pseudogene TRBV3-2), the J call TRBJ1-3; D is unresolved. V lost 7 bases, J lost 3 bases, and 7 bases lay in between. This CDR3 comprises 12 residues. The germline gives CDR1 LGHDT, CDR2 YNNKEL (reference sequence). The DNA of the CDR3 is TGTGCCAGCACCGGAGTTGGAAACACCATATATTTT. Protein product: CASTGVGNTIYF.

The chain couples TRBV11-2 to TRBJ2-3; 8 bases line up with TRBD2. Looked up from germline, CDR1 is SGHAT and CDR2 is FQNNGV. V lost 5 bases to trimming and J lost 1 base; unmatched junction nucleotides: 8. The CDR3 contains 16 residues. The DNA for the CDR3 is TGTGCCAGCAGCGTTACCGGGACTAGGGGCACAGATACGCAGTATTTT. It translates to CASSVTGTRGTDTQYF. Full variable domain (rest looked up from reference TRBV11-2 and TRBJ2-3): EAGVAQSPRYKIIEKRQSVAFWCNPISGHATLYWYQQILGQGPKLLIQFQNNGVVDDSQLPKDRFSAERLKGVDSTLKIQPAKLEDSAVYLCASSVTGTRGTDTQYFGPGTRLTVL.

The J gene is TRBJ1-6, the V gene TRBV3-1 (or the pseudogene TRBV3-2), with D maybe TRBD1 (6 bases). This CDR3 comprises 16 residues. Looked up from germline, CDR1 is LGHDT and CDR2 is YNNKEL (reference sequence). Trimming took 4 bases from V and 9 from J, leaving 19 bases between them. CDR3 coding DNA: TGTGCCAGCAGCCGAAACCTACAGGGCGGAGGTTCACCCCTCCACTTT. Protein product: CASSRNLQGGGSPLHF.

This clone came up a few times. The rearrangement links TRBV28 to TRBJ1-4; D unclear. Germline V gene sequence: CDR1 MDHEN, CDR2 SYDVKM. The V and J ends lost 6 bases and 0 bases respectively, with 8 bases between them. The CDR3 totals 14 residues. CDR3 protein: CASRAVSTNEKLFF. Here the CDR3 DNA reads TGTGCCAGCAGGGCGGTTTCAACTAATGAAAAACTGTTTTTT.

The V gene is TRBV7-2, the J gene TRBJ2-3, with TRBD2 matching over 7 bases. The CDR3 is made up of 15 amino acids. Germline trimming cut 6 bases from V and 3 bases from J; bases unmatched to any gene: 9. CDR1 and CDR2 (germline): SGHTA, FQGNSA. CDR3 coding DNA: TGTGCCAGCAGATCCCCGTGGGGGGGTACAGATACGCAGTATTTT. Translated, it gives CASRSPWGGTDTQYF.

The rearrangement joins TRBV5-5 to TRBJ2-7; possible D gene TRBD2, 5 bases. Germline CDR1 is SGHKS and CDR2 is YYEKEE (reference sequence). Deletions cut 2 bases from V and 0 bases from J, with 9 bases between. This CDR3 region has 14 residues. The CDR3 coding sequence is TGTGCCAGCAGCTTACGACGGGACTCCTACGAGCAGTACTTC. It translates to CASSLRRDSYEQYF.

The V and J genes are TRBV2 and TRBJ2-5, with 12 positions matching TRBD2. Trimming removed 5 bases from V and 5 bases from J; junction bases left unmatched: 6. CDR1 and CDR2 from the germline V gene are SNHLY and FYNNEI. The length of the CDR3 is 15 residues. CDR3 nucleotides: TGTGCCAGCAGTCTCAGACTAGCGGGAGTGGAGACCCAGTACTTC. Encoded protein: CASSLRLAGVETQYF.

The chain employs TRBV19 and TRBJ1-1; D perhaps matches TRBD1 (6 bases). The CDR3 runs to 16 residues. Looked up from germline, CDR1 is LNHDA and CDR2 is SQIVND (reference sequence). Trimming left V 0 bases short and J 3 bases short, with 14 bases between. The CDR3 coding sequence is TGTGCCAGTAGTATAGATGACGGGGGGCGATACACTGAAGCTTTCTTT. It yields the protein CASSIDDGGRYTEAFF. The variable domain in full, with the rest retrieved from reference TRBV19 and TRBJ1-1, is DGGITQSPKYLFRKEGQNVTLSCEQNLNHDAMYWYRQDPGQGLRLIYYSQIVNDFQKGDIAEGYSVSREKKESFPLTVTSAQKNPTAFYLCASSIDDGGRYTEAFFGQGTRLTVV.

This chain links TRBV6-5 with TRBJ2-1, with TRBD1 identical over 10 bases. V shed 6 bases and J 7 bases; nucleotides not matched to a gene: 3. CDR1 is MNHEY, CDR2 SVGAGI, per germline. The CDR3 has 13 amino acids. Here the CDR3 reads CASSGQGGNEQFF. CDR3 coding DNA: TGTGCCAGCAGCGGACAGGGGGGTAATGAGCAGTTCTTC.

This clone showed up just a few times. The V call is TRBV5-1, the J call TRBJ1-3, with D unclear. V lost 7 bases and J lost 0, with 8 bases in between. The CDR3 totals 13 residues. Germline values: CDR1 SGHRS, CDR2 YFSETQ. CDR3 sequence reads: CASQAHSGNTIYF. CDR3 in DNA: TGCGCCAGCCAAGCCCACTCTGGAAACACCATATATTTT.

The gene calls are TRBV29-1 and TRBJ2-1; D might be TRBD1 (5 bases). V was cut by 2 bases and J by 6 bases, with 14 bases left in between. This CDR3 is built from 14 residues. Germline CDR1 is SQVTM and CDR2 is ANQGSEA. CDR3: CSVEKRARGNEQFF. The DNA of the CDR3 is TGCAGCGTTGAAAAAAGGGCTAGGGGCAATGAGCAGTTCTTC.

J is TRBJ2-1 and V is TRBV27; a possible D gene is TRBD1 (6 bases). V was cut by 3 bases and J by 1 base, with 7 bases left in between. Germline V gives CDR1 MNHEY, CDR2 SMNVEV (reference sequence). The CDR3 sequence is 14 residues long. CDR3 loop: CASSFQGSYNEQFF. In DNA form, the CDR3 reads TGTGCCAGCAGTTTCCAGGGGTCCTACAATGAGCAGTTCTTC.

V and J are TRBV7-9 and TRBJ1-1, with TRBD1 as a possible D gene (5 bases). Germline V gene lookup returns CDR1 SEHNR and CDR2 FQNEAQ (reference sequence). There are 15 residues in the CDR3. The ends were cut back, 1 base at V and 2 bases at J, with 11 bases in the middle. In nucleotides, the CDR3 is TGTGCCAGCAGCTTAGGACAGCAGCTAAACACTGAAGCTTTCTTT. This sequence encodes CASSLGQQLNTEAFF. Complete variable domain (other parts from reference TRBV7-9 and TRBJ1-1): DTGVSQNPRHKITKRGQNVTFRCDPISEHNRLYWYRQTLGQGPEFLTYFQNEAQLEKSRLLSDRFSAERPKGSFSTLEIQRTEQGDSAMYLCASSLGQQLNTEAFFGQGTRLTVV.

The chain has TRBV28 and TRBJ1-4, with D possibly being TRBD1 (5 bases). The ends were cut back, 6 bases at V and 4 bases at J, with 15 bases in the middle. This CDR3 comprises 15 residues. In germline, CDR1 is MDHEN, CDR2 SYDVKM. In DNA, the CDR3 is TGTGCCAGCAGCCGATCATGGCAGGGTAATGAAAAACTGTTTTTT. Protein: CASSRSWQGNEKLFF.

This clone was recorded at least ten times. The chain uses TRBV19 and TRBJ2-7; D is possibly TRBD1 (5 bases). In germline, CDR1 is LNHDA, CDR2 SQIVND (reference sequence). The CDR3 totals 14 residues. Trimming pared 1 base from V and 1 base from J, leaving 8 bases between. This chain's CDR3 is CASSIVPGSYEQYF. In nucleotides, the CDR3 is TGTGCCAGTAGTATAGTTCCAGGGTCCTACGAGCAGTACTTC. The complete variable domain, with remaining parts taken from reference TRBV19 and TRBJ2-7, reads DGGITQSPKYLFRKEGQNVTLSCEQNLNHDAMYWYRQDPGQGLRLIYYSQIVNDFQKGDIAEGYSVSREKKESFPLTVTSAQKNPTAFYLCASSIVPGSYEQYFGPGTRLTVT.

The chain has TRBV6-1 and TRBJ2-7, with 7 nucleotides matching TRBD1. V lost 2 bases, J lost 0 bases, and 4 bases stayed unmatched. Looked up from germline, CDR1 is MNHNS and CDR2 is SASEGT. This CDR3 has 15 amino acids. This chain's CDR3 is CASSEPDRASYEQYF. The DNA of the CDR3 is TGTGCCAGCAGTGAACCCGACAGGGCCTCCTACGAGCAGTACTTC.

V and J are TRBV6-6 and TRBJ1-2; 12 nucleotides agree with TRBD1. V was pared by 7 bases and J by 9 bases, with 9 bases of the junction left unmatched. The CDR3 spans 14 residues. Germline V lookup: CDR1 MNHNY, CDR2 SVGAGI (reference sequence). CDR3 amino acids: CASNPGTGGARYTF. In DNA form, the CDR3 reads TGTGCCAGCAACCCCGGGACAGGGGGCGCGCGCTACACCTTC.

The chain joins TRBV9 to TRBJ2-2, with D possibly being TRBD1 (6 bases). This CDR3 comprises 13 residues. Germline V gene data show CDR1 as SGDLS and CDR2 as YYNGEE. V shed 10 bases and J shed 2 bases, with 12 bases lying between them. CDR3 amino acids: CASGQSNTGELFF. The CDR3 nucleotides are TGTGCCTCAGGACAGTCAAACACCGGGGAGCTGTTTTTT.

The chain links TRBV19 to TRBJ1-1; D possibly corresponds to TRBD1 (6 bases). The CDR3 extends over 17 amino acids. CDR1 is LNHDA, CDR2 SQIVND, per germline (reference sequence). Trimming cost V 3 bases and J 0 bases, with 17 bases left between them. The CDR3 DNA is TGTGCCAGTAGTATTTTAGGTTTGGGGGCCGTGAACACTGAAGCTTTCTTT. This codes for CASSILGLGAVNTEAFF.

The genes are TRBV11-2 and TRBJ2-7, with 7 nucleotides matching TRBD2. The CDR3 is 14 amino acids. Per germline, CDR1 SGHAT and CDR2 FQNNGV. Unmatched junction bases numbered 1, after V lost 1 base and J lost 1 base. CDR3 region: CASSLVGGSYEQYF. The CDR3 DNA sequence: TGTGCCAGCAGCTTAGTGGGAGGGTCCTACGAGCAGTACTTC.

CDR3 region: CASSLGSGYLLDEQFF. The CDR3 nucleotides are TGCGCCAGCAGCTTGGGTAGCGGATACCTCTTGGATGAGCAGTTCTTC. The J gene is TRBJ2-1, the V gene TRBV5-1, with D perhaps matching TRBD2 (6 bases). The germline CDR1 and CDR2 sequences are SGHRS and YFSETQ. CDR3 length equals 16 residues. The germline V and J ends were trimmed by 0 bases and 8 bases, with 18 bases remaining between them.

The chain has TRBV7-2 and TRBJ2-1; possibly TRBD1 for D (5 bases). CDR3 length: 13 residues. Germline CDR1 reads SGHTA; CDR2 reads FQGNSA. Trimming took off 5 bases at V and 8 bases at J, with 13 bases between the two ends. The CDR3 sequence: CASSQGHADEQFF. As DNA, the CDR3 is TGTGCCAGCAGCCAAGGACACGCCGATGAGCAGTTCTTC. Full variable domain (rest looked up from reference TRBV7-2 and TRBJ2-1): GAGVSQSPSNKVTEKGKDVELRCDPISGHTALYWYRQSLGQGLEFLIYFQGNSAPDKSGLPSDRFSAERTGGSVSTLTIQRTQQEDSAVYLCASSQGHADEQFFGPGTRLTVL.

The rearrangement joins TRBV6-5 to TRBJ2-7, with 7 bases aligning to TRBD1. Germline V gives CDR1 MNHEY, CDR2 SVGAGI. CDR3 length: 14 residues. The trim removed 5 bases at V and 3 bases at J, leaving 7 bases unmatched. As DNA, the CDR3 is TGTGCCAGCAGTACCCGGGACAGCGGCTACGAGCAGTACTTC. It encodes CASSTRDSGYEQYF.

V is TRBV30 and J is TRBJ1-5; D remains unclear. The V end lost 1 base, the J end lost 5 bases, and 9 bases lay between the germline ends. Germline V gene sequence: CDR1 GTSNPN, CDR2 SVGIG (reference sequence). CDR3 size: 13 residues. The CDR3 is CAWSGTRDQPQHF. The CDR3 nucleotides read TGTGCCTGGAGTGGAACTCGCGATCAGCCCCAGCATTTT. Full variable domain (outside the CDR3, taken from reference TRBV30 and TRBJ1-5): SQTIHQWPATLVQPVGSPLSLECTVEGTSNPNLYWYRQAAGRGLQLLFYSVGIGQISSEVPQNLSASRPQDRQFILSSKKLLLSDSGFYLCAWSGTRDQPQHFGDGTRLSIL.

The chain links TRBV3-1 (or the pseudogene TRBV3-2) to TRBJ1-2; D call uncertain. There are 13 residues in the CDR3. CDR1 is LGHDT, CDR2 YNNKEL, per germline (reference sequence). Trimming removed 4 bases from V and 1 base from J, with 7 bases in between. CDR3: CASSRAGNYGYTF. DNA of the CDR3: TGTGCCAGCAGCCGAGCCGGTAACTATGGCTACACCTTC.

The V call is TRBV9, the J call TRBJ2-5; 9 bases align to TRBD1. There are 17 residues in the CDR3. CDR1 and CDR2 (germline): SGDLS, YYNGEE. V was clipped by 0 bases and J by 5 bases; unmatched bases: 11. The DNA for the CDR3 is TGTGCCAGCAGCGTAGGGGCGTCGGACAGGGGACAGGAGACCCAGTACTTC. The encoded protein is CASSVGASDRGQETQYF.

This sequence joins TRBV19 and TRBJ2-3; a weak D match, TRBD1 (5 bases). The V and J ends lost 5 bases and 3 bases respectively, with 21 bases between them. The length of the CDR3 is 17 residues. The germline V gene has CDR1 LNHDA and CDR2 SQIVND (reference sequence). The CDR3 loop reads CASSPRTPLRATDTQYF. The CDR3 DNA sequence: TGTGCCAGTAGTCCCAGGACACCCTTAAGGGCAACAGATACGCAGTATTTT.

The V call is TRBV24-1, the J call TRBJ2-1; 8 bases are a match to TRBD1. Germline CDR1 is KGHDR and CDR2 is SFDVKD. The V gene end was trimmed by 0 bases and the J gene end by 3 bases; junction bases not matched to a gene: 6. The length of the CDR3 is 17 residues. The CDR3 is CATSDLASGGDYNEQFF. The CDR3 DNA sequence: TGTGCCACCAGTGATTTGGCCTCAGGGGGCGACTACAATGAGCAGTTCTTC.